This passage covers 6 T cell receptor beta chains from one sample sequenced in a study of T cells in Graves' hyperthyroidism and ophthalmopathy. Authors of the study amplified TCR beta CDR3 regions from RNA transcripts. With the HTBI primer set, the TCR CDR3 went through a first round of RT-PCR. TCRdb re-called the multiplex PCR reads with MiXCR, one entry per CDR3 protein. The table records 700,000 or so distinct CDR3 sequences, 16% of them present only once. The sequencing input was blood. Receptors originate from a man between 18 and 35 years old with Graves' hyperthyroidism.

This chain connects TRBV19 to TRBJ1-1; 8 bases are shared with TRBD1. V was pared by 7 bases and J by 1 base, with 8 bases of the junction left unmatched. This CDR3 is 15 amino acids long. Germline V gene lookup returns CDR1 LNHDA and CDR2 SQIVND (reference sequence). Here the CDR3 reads CASMGQENPNTEAFF. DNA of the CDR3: TGTGCCAGTATGGGACAGGAGAACCCGAACACTGAAGCTTTCTTT.

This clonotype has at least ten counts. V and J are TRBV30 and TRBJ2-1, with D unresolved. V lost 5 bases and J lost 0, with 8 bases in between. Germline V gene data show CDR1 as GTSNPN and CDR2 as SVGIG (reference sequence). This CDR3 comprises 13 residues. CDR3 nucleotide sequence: TGTGCCTGGCTCTCCGCCTCCTACAATGAGCAGTTCTTC. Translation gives CAWLSASYNEQFF.

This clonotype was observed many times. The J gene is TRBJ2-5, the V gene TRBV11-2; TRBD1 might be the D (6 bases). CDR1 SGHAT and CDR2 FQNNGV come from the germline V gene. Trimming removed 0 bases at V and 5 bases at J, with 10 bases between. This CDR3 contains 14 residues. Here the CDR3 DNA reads TGTGCCAGCAGCTTAGAGTGGGACATTGAGACCCAGTACTTC. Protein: CASSLEWDIETQYF. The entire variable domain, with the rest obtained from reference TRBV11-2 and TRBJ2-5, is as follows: EAGVAQSPRYKIIEKRQSVAFWCNPISGHATLYWYQQILGQGPKLLIQFQNNGVVDDSQLPKDRFSAERLKGVDSTLKIQPAKLEDSAVYLCASSLEWDIETQYFGPGTRLLVL.

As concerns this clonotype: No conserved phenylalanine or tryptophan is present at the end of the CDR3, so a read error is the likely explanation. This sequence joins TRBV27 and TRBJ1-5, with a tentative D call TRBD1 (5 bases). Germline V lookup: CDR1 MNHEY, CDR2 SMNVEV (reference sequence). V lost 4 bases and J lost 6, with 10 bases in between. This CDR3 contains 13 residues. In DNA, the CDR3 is TGTGCCAGCAGTTGGCAGGGTACTCAGCCCCAGCATCTT. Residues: CASSWQGTQPQHL.

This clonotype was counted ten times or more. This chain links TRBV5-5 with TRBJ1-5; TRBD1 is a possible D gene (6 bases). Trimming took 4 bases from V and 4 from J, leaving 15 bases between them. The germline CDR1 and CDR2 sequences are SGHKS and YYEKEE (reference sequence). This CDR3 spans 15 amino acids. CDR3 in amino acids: CASSLRGAGNQPQHF. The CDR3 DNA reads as TGTGCCAGCAGCCTGCGGGGGGCGGGAAATCAGCCCCAGCATTTT.

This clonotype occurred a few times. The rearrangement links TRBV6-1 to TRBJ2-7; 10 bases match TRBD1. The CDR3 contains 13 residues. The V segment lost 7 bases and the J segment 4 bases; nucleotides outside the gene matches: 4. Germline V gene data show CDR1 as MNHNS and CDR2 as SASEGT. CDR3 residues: CASIGTGEYEQYF. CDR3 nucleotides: TGTGCCAGCATCGGGACAGGGGAATACGAGCAGTACTTC.